This entry describes one T cell receptor beta chain. The germline CDR1 and CDR2 sequences are SGHNT and YYREEE (reference sequence). The CDR3 length is 16 residues. V was clipped by 3 bases and J by 0 bases; unmatched bases: 7. This table comes from immunoSEQ multiplex PCR, and its TCRdb copy is limited to in-frame clones, with some not included. The sample includes 150,000 to 250,000 clones, 82% of them seen just once. This entry belongs to a study of blood T cell repertoires in COVID-19. The chain carries TRBV5-4 and TRBJ2-7, with 9 bases fitting TRBD2. This receptor was identified in a human donor with acute or convalescent COVID-19. The donor label of this sample is uncertain. Sequencing used peripheral blood. CDR3 region: CASSSMTSGTSYEQYF. The CDR3 nucleotides are TGTGCCAGCAGCTCGATGACTAGCGGCACCTCCTACGAGCAGTACTTC. The whole variable domain, remainder taken from reference TRBV5-4 and TRBJ2-7, is ETGVTQSPTHLIKTRGQQVTLRCSSQSGHNTVSWYQQALGQGPQFIFQYYREEENGRGNFPPRFSGLQFPNYSSELNVNALELDDSALYLCASSSMTSGTSYEQYFGPGTRLTVT.